The 29 T cell receptor beta chains in this list originate from one sample, sequenced in a study of blood T cell repertoires in COVID-19. Here immunoSEQ multiplex PCR was the method, and the copy in TCRdb shows in-frame clones only, minus some. The sample records 100,000 to 150,000 clones, about 70% being singletons. The sequenced sample consisted of peripheral blood. Receptor source: a woman in her 70s with acute or convalescent COVID-19.

The rearrangement uses TRBV19 and TRBJ2-1, with 8 bases matching TRBD2. The CDR3 has 15 amino acids. From germline, CDR1 is LNHDA and CDR2 SQIVND (reference sequence). V trimming: 5 bases; J trimming: 2 bases; junction bases outside the gene matches: 5. Here the CDR3 DNA reads TGTGCCAGTAGTTCGGACGGGAGGGCCTACAATGAGCAGTTCTTC. Translated: CASSSDGRAYNEQFF.

The J gene is TRBJ1-2, the V gene TRBV14; 8 bases match TRBD1. Germline-derived CDR1 and CDR2 are SGHDN and FVKESK. The CDR3 has 15 amino acids. V lost 1 base, J lost 4 bases, and 5 bases stayed unmatched. The CDR3: CASSQGTGRSYGYTF. In DNA, the CDR3 is TGTGCCAGCAGCCAAGGGACAGGGAGGTCCTATGGCTACACCTTC.

This sequence joins TRBV9 and TRBJ2-1; 9 positions match TRBD2. Germline CDR1 is SGDLS and CDR2 is YYNGEE. The trim removed 0 bases at V and 6 bases at J, leaving 4 bases unmatched. This CDR3 is 15 amino acids long. Here the CDR3 reads CASSVGSGGFNEQFF. CDR3 in DNA: TGTGCCAGCAGCGTAGGGAGCGGGGGGTTCAATGAGCAGTTCTTC.

The chain couples TRBV28 to TRBJ2-1, with D unclear. Looked up from germline, CDR1 is MDHEN and CDR2 is SYDVKM. The V gene lost 2 bases and the J gene lost 15 bases, with 23 bases spanning the gap. The CDR3 runs to 15 residues. CDR3 sequence reads: CASSLPSFPGAAPFF. The CDR3 DNA reads as TGTGCCAGCAGTTTACCGAGCTTCCCAGGCGCAGCTCCGTTCTTC.

V usage is TRBV27 and J usage is TRBJ1-1; D possibly corresponds to TRBD1 (6 bases). The CDR3 extends over 14 amino acids. The germline V and J ends were trimmed by 8 bases and 5 bases, with 18 bases remaining between them. The germline V gene encodes CDR1 MNHEY and CDR2 SMNVEV (reference sequence). CDR3 nucleotide sequence: TGTGCCAGCCTCTCCACAGGGAGATGGACTGAAGCTTTCTTT. It yields the protein CASLSTGRWTEAFF.

The chain is built from TRBV2 and TRBJ1-4; D gene uncertain. V was pared by 10 bases and J by 5 bases, with 8 bases between. Germline V gene sequence: CDR1 SNHLY, CDR2 FYNNEI. This CDR3 is 11 amino acids long. Here the CDR3 DNA reads TGTGCCACCACAAGAAATGAAAAACTGTTTTTT. This gives the protein CATTRNEKLFF.

This chain uses TRBV27 with TRBJ2-2; D unclear. Trimming removed 0 bases at V and 8 bases at J, with 7 bases between. CDR1 is MNHEY and CDR2 is SMNVEV in the germline V gene (reference sequence). This CDR3 is built from 13 residues. The CDR3, as DNA: TGTGCCAGCAGTTTATCGCTACGTGGGGAGCTGTTTTTT. As protein: CASSLSLRGELFF.

The gene calls are TRBV28 and TRBJ1-5; D ambiguous. This CDR3 has 15 amino acids. The ends were cut back, 4 bases at V and 7 bases at J, with 17 bases in the middle. Germline V gives CDR1 MDHEN, CDR2 SYDVKM. The CDR3 spells CASSSPQKRLQPQHF. The CDR3 bases are TGTGCCAGCAGTTCCCCCCAAAAACGGTTGCAGCCCCAGCATTTT. The full variable domain, in which reference TRBV28 and TRBJ1-5 provide the parts outside the CDR3, is DVKVTQSSRYLVKRTGEKVFLECVQDMDHENMFWYRQDPGLGLRLIYFSYDVKMKEKGDIPEGYSVSREKKERFSLILESASTNQTSMYLCASSSPQKRLQPQHFGDGTRLSIL.

The chain joins TRBV28 to TRBJ1-6; D is possibly TRBD1 (6 bases). The CDR3 is 15 amino acids. Germline V gene sequence: CDR1 MDHEN, CDR2 SYDVKM. CDR3 sequence: CAINSGQGINSPLHF. Written as DNA, the CDR3 is TGTGCGATCAATAGCGGGCAGGGGATTAATTCACCCCTCCACTTT. Full variable domain (remainder filled in from reference TRBV28 and TRBJ1-6): DVKVTQSSRYLVKRTGEKVFLECVQDMDHENMFWYRQDPGLGLRLIYFSYDVKMKEKGDIPEGYSVSREKKERFSLILESASTNQTSMYLCAINSGQGINSPLHFGNGTRLTVT.

The CDR3 DNA reads as TGCAGTGCTAGTCCTTCGGGACAGGGGGTATACGAGCAGTACTTC. Translating it yields CSASPSGQGVYEQYF. The gene calls are TRBV20-1 and TRBJ2-7, with 11 nucleotides matching TRBD1. Germline loops: CDR1 DFQATT, CDR2 SNEGSKA (reference sequence). V lost 3 bases and J lost 4; bases outside the gene matches: 8. The CDR3 runs to 15 residues.

The chain carries TRBV7-2 and TRBJ1-2, with unresolved D. This CDR3 spans 17 amino acids. V shed 1 base and J shed 1 base, with 16 bases lying between them. CDR1 is SGHTA and CDR2 is FQGNSA in the germline V gene. Written as DNA, the CDR3 is TGTGCCAGCAGCTTAGGTCCCCGTGAAGTCAGTAACTATGGCTACACCTTC. It translates to CASSLGPREVSNYGYTF.

The J gene is TRBJ1-1, the V gene TRBV5-1, with TRBD1 matching over 7 bases. The CDR3 runs 13 residues. After removal of 4 bases from V and 4 bases from J, the junction contained 4 bases not matched to a gene. Germline V CDR1 and CDR2: SGHRS, YFSETQ. The CDR3 here is CASSDRVGTEAFF. CDR3 nucleotide sequence: TGCGCCAGCAGCGACAGGGTTGGCACTGAAGCTTTCTTT.

The V gene is TRBV30, the J gene TRBJ2-1; TRBD2 matches 11 bases. With V trimmed by 4 bases and J by 7 bases, 15 bases remained unmatched. Germline lookup yields CDR1 GTSNPN and CDR2 SVGIG (reference sequence). The length of the CDR3 is 17 residues. CDR3 protein: CAWNQGRLAGSSNEQFF. CDR3 DNA sequence: TGTGCCTGGAATCAGGGGAGACTAGCGGGGAGTAGTAATGAGCAGTTCTTC.

This clone was recorded a few times. In DNA, the CDR3 is TGTGCCAGCAGCCAAGGCTTAGCGGGGGGGTCGGAGACCCAGTACTTC. Amino acid sequence: CASSQGLAGGSETQYF. V gene TRBV3-1 (or the pseudogene TRBV3-2) combines with J gene TRBJ2-5, with TRBD2 identical over 11 bases. The CDR3 consists of 16 residues. The trim removed 1 base at V and 5 bases at J, leaving 6 bases unmatched. Germline CDR1 and CDR2: LGHDT and YNNKEL (reference sequence).

This chain connects TRBV7-2 to TRBJ1-1; D call uncertain. CDR1 and CDR2 (germline): SGHTA, FQGNSA. Trimming left V 5 bases short and J 1 base short, with 17 bases between. This CDR3 contains 16 residues. The CDR3 DNA follows: TGTGCCAGCAGCCCGGGAGGGTACGGGAGGAACACTGAAGCTTTCTTT. Translation: CASSPGGYGRNTEAFF. The full variable domain, its missing parts supplied by reference TRBV7-2 and TRBJ1-1, is GAGVSQSPSNKVTEKGKDVELRCDPISGHTALYWYRQSLGQGLEFLIYFQGNSAPDKSGLPSDRFSAERTGGSVSTLTIQRTQQEDSAVYLCASSPGGYGRNTEAFFGQGTRLTVV.

The V gene is TRBV27, the J gene TRBJ2-7; the D gene is possibly TRBD2 (5 bases). The CDR3 contains 15 residues. V lost 4 bases and J 7 bases, leaving 20 bases between the germline ends. Germline assignment: CDR1 MNHEY and CDR2 SMNVEV (reference sequence). The CDR3 loop reads CASSSSPPGAVEQYF. Written as DNA, the CDR3 is TGTGCCAGCAGTTCCTCCCCCCCAGGAGCGGTGGAGCAGTACTTC.

The chain has TRBV7-6 and TRBJ2-1, with 12 bases aligning to TRBD1. V lost 4 bases, J lost 8 bases, and 3 bases stayed unmatched. Per germline, CDR1 SGHVS and CDR2 FNYEAQ. The CDR3 is 14 residues long. The DNA for the CDR3 is TGTGCCAGCAGCTCCGGGACAGGGGGCGATGAGCAGTTCTTC. This gives the protein CASSSGTGGDEQFF.

This sequence joins TRBV4-3 and TRBJ2-3, with 7 bases identical to TRBD2. CDR1 LGHNA and CDR2 YSLEER come from the germline V gene. This CDR3 comprises 17 residues. The V and J ends lost 2 bases and 0 bases, in that order; junction bases with no gene match: 8. CDR3 protein: CASSQSAGQLSTDTQYF. CDR3 coding DNA: TGCGCCAGCAGCCAATCAGCGGGGCAACTTAGCACAGATACGCAGTATTTT.

On this clone itself: Other DNA sequences in this sample translate to the same CDR3. The chain uses TRBV19 and TRBJ2-6; no clear D. CDR1 LNHDA and CDR2 SQIVND come from the germline V gene (reference sequence). V gave up 3 bases and J gave up 4 bases, with 4 bases separating them. The CDR3 is 13 residues long. The CDR3 DNA reads TGTGCCAGTAGTATCTCCGGGGCCAACGTCCTGACTTTC. Amino acid sequence: CASSISGANVLTF.

This clone was seen repeatedly, ten times or more. This chain uses TRBV28 with TRBJ1-2; perhaps TRBD1 as D (6 bases). The germline V gene encodes CDR1 MDHEN and CDR2 SYDVKM. Trimming pared 6 bases from V and 6 bases from J, leaving 20 bases between. This CDR3 is 15 amino acids long. CDR3 loop: CASRSLSGGGHGYTF. CDR3 nucleotide sequence: TGTGCCAGCAGATCCCTCAGTGGGGGCGGGCATGGCTACACCTTC.

This clone was detected only once. This rearrangement joins TRBV27 to TRBJ2-4; possibly TRBD2 for D (6 bases). Per germline, CDR1 MNHEY and CDR2 SMNVEV (reference sequence). The CDR3 totals 14 residues. Trimming removed 5 bases from V and 2 bases from J, with 10 bases in between. This CDR3 reads CASSQAGTKNIQYF. The CDR3 DNA follows: TGTGCCAGCAGTCAGGCGGGAACCAAAAACATTCAGTACTTC.

V gene TRBV5-6 combines with J gene TRBJ2-5, with TRBD1 matching 9 bases. CDR3 size: 17 residues. CDR1 SGHDT and CDR2 YYEEEE come from the germline V gene. After removal of 4 bases from V and 2 bases from J, the junction contained 12 bases not matched to a gene. CDR3 DNA sequence: TGTGCCAGCAGCCCCCCCCGTGGGACAGGGTCACAAGAGACCCAGTACTTC. This encodes CASSPPRGTGSQETQYF.

This chain uses TRBV27 with TRBJ1-4; D gene unclear. The CDR3 spans 14 residues. Trimming stripped 8 bases from V and 3 bases from J, with 13 bases between. Germline V gene lookup returns CDR1 MNHEY and CDR2 SMNVEV (reference sequence). CDR3 sequence: CASRSRSSNEKLFF. CDR3 nucleotide sequence: TGTGCCAGCCGAAGTCGGTCCTCTAATGAAAAACTGTTTTTT. The full variable domain, in which reference TRBV27 and TRBJ1-4 provide the parts outside the CDR3, is EAQVTQNPRYLITVTGKKLTVTCSQNMNHEYMSWYRQDPGLGLRQIYYSMNVEVTDKGDVPEGYKVSRKEKRNFPLILESPSPNQTSLYFCASRSRSSNEKLFFGSGTQLSVL.

This sequence joins TRBV7-2 and TRBJ2-5, with a weak D call TRBD1 (6 bases). This CDR3 has 13 residues. V lost 6 bases and J 5 bases, leaving 13 bases between the germline ends. Per germline, CDR1 SGHTA and CDR2 FQGNSA. The CDR3 nucleotides read TGTGCCAGCAGTCGGACAGTCGAGGAGACCCAGTACTTC. This encodes CASSRTVEETQYF.

The chain joins TRBV19 to TRBJ2-7; unclear D gene. V shed 3 bases and J shed 6 bases, with 12 bases lying between them. The CDR3 spans 13 residues. In germline, CDR1 is LNHDA, CDR2 SQIVND (reference sequence). Here the CDR3 reads CASSISYSGEQYF. The DNA of the CDR3 is TGTGCCAGTAGTATTTCATACTCGGGCGAGCAGTACTTC.

Only a few counts were recorded for this clone. The chain couples TRBV19 to TRBJ1-1, with D possibly TRBD1 on 5 matching bases. Germline V CDR1 and CDR2: LNHDA, SQIVND (reference sequence). The CDR3 is 15 amino acids. The V end was cut by 7 bases, the J end by 4 bases, with 19 bases between. The CDR3 sequence is CASNLGAGYATEAFF. The CDR3 region has the DNA TGTGCCAGTAACCTTGGGGCGGGGTACGCCACTGAAGCTTTCTTT. The full variable domain, in which reference TRBV19 and TRBJ1-1 provide the parts outside the CDR3, is DGGITQSPKYLFRKEGQNVTLSCEQNLNHDAMYWYRQDPGQGLRLIYYSQIVNDFQKGDIAEGYSVSREKKESFPLTVTSAQKNPTAFYLCASNLGAGYATEAFFGQGTRLTVV.

This clone appeared a single time. This rearrangement joins TRBV28 to TRBJ1-2; D may be TRBD1 (6 bases). The CDR3 runs 16 residues. V was pared by 4 bases and J by 3 bases, with 18 bases between. The germline gives CDR1 MDHEN, CDR2 SYDVKM. The CDR3 nucleotides read TGTGCCAGCAGTTCAGGGGCGGTGACTAAGGACTATGGCTACACCTTC. As protein: CASSSGAVTKDYGYTF.

The rearrangement uses TRBV21-1 and TRBJ2-3; TRBD2, the table's D call, was not compared with the DNA. TRBV21-1 has pseudogene status. The CDR3 totals 18 residues. CDR3 in DNA: TGTGCCAGCAGCAAACCATCACTAGCGGTAGGGAGCACAGATACGCAGTATTTT. Translation gives CASSKPSLAVGSTDTQYF.

The J gene is TRBJ1-1, the V gene TRBV11-2; perhaps TRBD1 as D (6 bases). This CDR3 is 15 amino acids long. V lost 3 bases and J lost 7, with 18 bases in between. Germline CDR1 is SGHAT and CDR2 is FQNNGV. The CDR3 bases are TGTGCCAGCAGCTTTCAGGTGTGGGTAGGGGGTGAAGCTTTCTTT. Translating it yields CASSFQVWVGGEAFF.